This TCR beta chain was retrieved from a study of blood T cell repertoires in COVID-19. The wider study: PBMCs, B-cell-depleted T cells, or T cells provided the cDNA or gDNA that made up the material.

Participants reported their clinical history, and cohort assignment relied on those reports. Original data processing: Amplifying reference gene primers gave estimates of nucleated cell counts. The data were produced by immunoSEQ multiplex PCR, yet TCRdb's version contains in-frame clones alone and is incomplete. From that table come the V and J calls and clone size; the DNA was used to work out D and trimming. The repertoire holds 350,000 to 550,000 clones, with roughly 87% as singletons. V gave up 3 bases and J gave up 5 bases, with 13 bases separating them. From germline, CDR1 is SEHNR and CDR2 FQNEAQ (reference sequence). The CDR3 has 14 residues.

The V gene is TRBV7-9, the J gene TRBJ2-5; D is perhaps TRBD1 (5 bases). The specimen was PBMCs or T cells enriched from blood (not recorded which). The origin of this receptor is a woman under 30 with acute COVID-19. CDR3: CASSLVTALETQYF. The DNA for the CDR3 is TGTGCCAGCAGCTTGGTGACAGCGTTGGAGACCCAGTACTTC.